Included here is one T cell receptor (beta chain) sequence, with context. Its antigen remains unknown. The data were obtained in a study of T cell responses to AZD1222 COVID-19 vaccine. Study conclusions and caveats: The donor cohort was predominantly white British with a female majority, and clonal diversity may have been underestimated. Among those given AZD1222, only five or six were seropositive at baseline. Elevations in Spike-specific TCR breadth and depth followed administration of two AZD1222 doses.

Timing groups of about 4 and about 12 weeks for second doses were pooled. Germline values: CDR1 SGHTA, CDR2 FQGNSA. CDR3 length equals 13 residues. V lost 8 bases, J lost 3 bases, and 13 bases lay in between. Method: immunoSEQ multiplex PCR; TCRdb's copy keeps in-frame clones and lacks some. The data hold hundreds of thousands of clones, with about 94% observed a single time. This chain links TRBV7-2 with TRBJ1-2; D is undetermined. This clonotype originated in an adult who received the AZD1222 COVID-19 vaccine. The material was peripheral blood, obtained 28 days after the second AZD1222 dose. CDR3 protein: CASSVRNDYGYTF. Written as DNA, the CDR3 is TGTGCCAGCTCTGTAAGAAATGACTATGGCTACACCTTC.